These 7 T cell receptor beta chains share one sample of origin, sequenced in a study of T cells in women clearing cervical HPV infection. TCRdb's table, derived via immunoSEQ multiplex PCR, lists solely in-frame clones and lacks some. This repertoire includes 30,000 to 45,000 clones. Material for sequencing was blood buffy coat. Receptor source: a woman between 18 and 75 years old with a cervical HPV16 infection that either progressed to CIN3+ or cleared (not recorded which).

A note on this clone: With the read ending 3 residues before the CDR3 end, the germline J gene is used to fill in that end. The rearrangement uses TRBV12-3 or TRBV12-4 and TRBJ2-1, with D unclear. CDR3 length: 15 amino acids. The V end was cut by 1 base, the J end by 3 bases, with 10 bases between. The CDR3 loop reads CASSLGPGNYNEQFF. The part of the CDR3 DNA that was read is TGTGCCAGCAGTTTAGGTCCAGGAAACTACAATGAG.

For this clone: Coverage ceases 3 residues before the CDR3 finishes, and the germline J gene fills in the end. This chain joins TRBV12-3 or TRBV12-4 and TRBJ1-5; D is perhaps TRBD1 (5 bases). The CDR3 extends over 17 amino acids. Trimming removed 5 bases at V and 0 bases at J, with 17 bases between. The chain's CDR3 is CASSPDVGGFSNQPQHF. Incomplete CDR3 DNA: TGTGCCAGCAGTCCCGACGTGGGGGGGTTTAGCAATCAGCCC.

With regard to this clone: The read stops 3 residues short of the end of the CDR3; the missing end is completed from the germline J gene. This chain uses TRBV20-1 with TRBJ1-2, with 8 bases that match TRBD1. The J segment lost 7 bases and the V segment lost 1 base, leaving 2 bases of the junction unmatched. Germline V CDR1 and CDR2: DFQATT, SNEGSKA (reference sequence). The CDR3 spans 12 residues. CDR3 sequence: CSARAGQGGYTF. The part of the CDR3 DNA that was read is TGCAGTGCTAGAGCCGGACAGGGTGGC.

In regard to this clone: The read ends 3 residues shy of where the CDR3 ends; the end is completed using the germline J gene. The V gene is TRBV5-1, the J gene TRBJ2-2; 8 bases agree with TRBD2. The CDR3 loop spans 17 amino acids. Unmatched junction bases numbered 7, after V lost 0 bases and J lost 3 bases. In germline, CDR1 is SGHRS, CDR2 YFSETQ. CDR3 loop: CASSLEVRGADTGELFF. The CDR3 bases that were read are TGCGCCAGCAGCTTGGAGGTGCGGGGGGCGGACACCGGGGAG.

On this clone itself: The read falls 3 residues short of the CDR3 end, and the missing part is taken from the germline J gene. The chain carries TRBV5-4 and TRBJ2-1; 13 bases agree with TRBD2. The CDR3 length is 15 residues. Trimming cost V 0 bases and J 8 bases; bases outside gene matches: 2. Germline V gene lookup returns CDR1 SGHNT and CDR2 YYREEE (reference sequence). CDR3 bases read: TGTGCCAGCAGCTTGGCGACTAGCGGGAGGTATGAG. It is translated as CASSLATSGRYE. The entire CDR3 reads CASSLATSGRYEQFF.

A remark on this clone: The missing CDR3 end, 3 residues past where the read stops, is filled in from the germline J gene. The chain uses TRBV6-2 or TRBV6-3 and TRBJ2-3; D unresolved. This CDR3 comprises 14 residues. Germline assignment: CDR1 MNHEY and CDR2 SVGEGT. The sequenced part of the CDR3 DNA is TGTGCCAGCAGTTACCTCCAGTACCAAGAGACG. Translated, it gives CASSYLQYQET. The CDR3 in its entirety is CASSYLQYQETQYF.

A note on this clone: Read coverage stops 3 residues before the CDR3 terminus; the germline J gene supplies the remainder. The rearrangement uses TRBV30 and TRBJ2-7; possibly TRBD1 for D (6 bases). CDR1 is GTSNPN, CDR2 SVGIG, per germline (reference sequence). The CDR3 is 12 residues long. V lost 2 bases to trimming and J lost 5 bases, with 10 bases between them. The CDR3 region is CAWSSTGNEQYF. The DNA read from the CDR3 is TGTGCCTGGAGTTCTACAGGGAACGAG.